Listed below are T cell receptor beta chains from one sample, sequenced in a study of T cell repertoires in cytomegalovirus infection. Antigens for these TCRs are unknown. TCRdb processed the reads anew with MiXCR; each CDR3 protein has one entry. The profile shows some 800,000 distinct CDR3 sequences, 25% to 35% of them singletons. Material: cultured CD8+ T cells from PBMCs, obtained from culture after CMV antigen stimulation. Every receptor here comes from a human donor in good health (CMV status not recorded). Some clones in this sample may be carry-over from other donors' samples. Both conserved end residues are part of each CDR3. A D gene is named only where the DNA matches it firmly. Clone size is given for some rows only: seen once, a few or many times, or a class if the clone is expanded.

- | TRBJ1-3 | TRBV11-2 | - | CASSLSGTIDTIYF | TGTGCCAGCAGCTTATCCGGGACAATAGACACCATATATTTT
- | TRBJ2-5 | TRBV6-6 | - | CASSQLRGQGETQYF | TGTGCCAGCAGCCAACTCCGGGGGCAAGGGGAGACCCAGTACTTC
- | TRBJ2-1 | TRBV20-1 | TRBD2 | CSAYGDWTSLHNEQFF | TGCAGTGCGTATGGAGATTGGACTAGCCTCCACAATGAGCAGTTCTTC
few | TRBJ2-5 | TRBV6-6 | TRBD1 | CASSTDRTQETQYF | TGTGCCAGCAGCACGGACAGGACTCAAGAGACCCAGTACTTC
many | TRBJ2-2 | TRBV7-2 | TRBD2 | CASTPPGLAPGELFF | TGTGCCAGCACCCCCCCGGGACTAGCGCCCGGGGAGCTGTTTTTT
- | TRBJ2-3 | TRBV7-9 | - | CASSSGTSGYNTQYF | TGTGCCAGCAGCTCCGGGACCTCGGGCTATAATACGCAGTATTTT
- | TRBJ1-1 | TRBV19 | - | CASRSGRGLNTEAFF | TGTGCCAGCCGATCGGGCCGCGGCCTGAACACTGAAGCTTTCTTT
- | TRBJ1-1 | TRBV12-3/TRBV12-4 | TRBD1 | CASSYGTGLREAFF | TGTGCCAGCAGTTATGGGACAGGTCTCAGGGAAGCTTTCTTT
- | TRBJ2-5 | TRBV5-6 | TRBD1 | CASSFGTGKTQYF | TGTGCCAGCAGCTTCGGGACAGGGAAGACCCAGTACTTC
- | TRBJ2-1 | TRBV9 | TRBD2 | CASSITSGGRNEQFF | TGTGCCAGCAGCATAACTAGCGGGGGGCGGAATGAGCAGTTCTTC
- | TRBJ1-2 | TRBV7-3 | - | CASSLGGRANGYTF | TGTGCCAGCAGCTTAGGAGGCAGGGCTAATGGCTACACCTTC
- | TRBJ1-2 | TRBV12-5 | TRBD1 | CASGLVVGGTGANYGYTF | TGTGCTAGTGGTTTGGTGGTCGGTGGGACAGGGGCCAACTATGGCTACACCTTC
- | TRBJ1-1 | TRBV5-4 | - | CASSLGRTLNTEAFF | TGTGCCAGCAGCTTGGGGCGGACACTGAACACTGAAGCTTTCTTT